Each of the 20 T cell receptor beta chains below was sequenced from the same sample in a study of shared clonotypes between healthy human individuals. Here immunoSEQ multiplex PCR was the method, and the copy in TCRdb shows in-frame clones only, minus some. The table shows approximately 2,000,000 clones, with about 94% occurring only once. Terminally differentiated effector memory CD45RA+ cells were excluded by CCR7 positive selection of CD45RO-negative cells. The sequencing sample was made of naive CD8+ T cells from PBMCs. The receptor source for this set is a man younger than 35 in good health. Some clones in this sample may be carry-over from other donors' samples.

The chain couples TRBV19 to TRBJ1-1; TRBD1 aligns across 7 bases. V shed 7 bases, J shed 0 bases, and the junction held 17 bases outside the gene matches. Germline loops: CDR1 LNHDA, CDR2 SQIVND (reference sequence). The CDR3 runs 18 residues. In DNA, the CDR3 is TGTGCCAGTATTGGAGTAGGGCAGAGGGGACAGATGAACACTGAAGCTTTCTTT. This translates into CASIGVGQRGQMNTEAFF.

V usage is TRBV9 and J usage is TRBJ2-1; 7 bases fit TRBD1. This CDR3 contains 14 residues. V dropped 3 bases and J dropped 6; count of bases not matched to a gene: 6. The germline V gene has CDR1 SGDLS and CDR2 YYNGEE. Here the CDR3 reads CASSAPDRVNEQFF. Written as DNA, the CDR3 is TGTGCCAGCAGCGCCCCAGACAGGGTCAATGAGCAGTTCTTC.

The gene calls are TRBV7-9 and TRBJ1-1; 7 nucleotides align to TRBD1. Germline CDR1 and CDR2: SEHNR and FQNEAQ (reference sequence). This CDR3 has 12 residues. The ends lost 8 bases at V and 1 base at J; junction bases unmatched: 1. Here the CDR3 DNA reads TGTGCCAGCCAGGGGGGGAACACTGAAGCTTTCTTT. Translation: CASQGGNTEAFF.

This clone was recorded only once. The chain combines TRBV5-4 with TRBJ2-7; D is undetermined. Trimming cost V 0 bases and J 4 bases, with 11 bases left between them. The CDR3 extends over 14 amino acids. Germline CDR1 SGHNT, CDR2 YYREEE (reference sequence). The chain's CDR3 is CASSLGSSPYEQYF. The CDR3 nucleotides are TGTGCCAGCAGCTTGGGTTCGTCCCCTTACGAGCAGTACTTC.

The rearrangement joins TRBV7-2 to TRBJ2-7; maybe TRBD1 (6 bases). CDR3 length: 14 amino acids. V shed 3 bases and J shed 3 bases, with 12 bases lying between them. Per the germline V gene, CDR1 is SGHTA and CDR2 is FQGNSA. The CDR3 here is CASSFHGTYYEQYF. The DNA of the CDR3 is TGTGCCAGCAGCTTTCACGGGACATACTACGAGCAGTACTTC.

A few counts support this clone. The sample contains more than one DNA sequence encoding this CDR3. The chain combines TRBV5-1 with TRBJ2-7; 11 nucleotides match TRBD1. The CDR3 spans 14 residues. Unmatched junction bases numbered 3, after V lost 4 bases and J lost 3 bases. The germline V gene encodes CDR1 SGHRS and CDR2 YFSETQ. The CDR3 reads CASSPGTGGYEQYF. CDR3 DNA: TGCGCCAGCAGCCCCGGGACAGGGGGCTACGAGCAGTACTTC.

The chain carries TRBV27 and TRBJ2-5, with TRBD2 matching 11 bases. The DNA end lines up better with TRBJ2-7; the J call may be wrong. From germline, CDR1 is MNHEY and CDR2 SMNVEV (reference sequence). The CDR3 covers 16 residues. The CDR3 DNA is TGTGCCAGCAGTTTATCACTAGCGGGAGCCAGGAACGAGCAGTACTTC. Its translation is CASSLSLAGARNEQYF.

The chain couples TRBV7-3 to TRBJ2-5, with TRBD1 matching 9 bases. V lost 2 bases, J lost 5 bases, and 6 bases stayed unmatched. The CDR3 length is 15 residues. Germline V gene data show CDR1 as SGHTA and CDR2 as FQGTGA. The CDR3 DNA follows: TGTGCCAGCAGCTTACGGGACAGGGTAGGCGAGACCCAGTACTTC. This gives the protein CASSLRDRVGETQYF.

This chain's CDR3 is CASSPLLFSDNEQFF. CDR3 nucleotide sequence: TGTGCCAGCAGCCCCTTGCTCTTCTCAGACAATGAGCAGTTCTTC. The chain joins TRBV9 to TRBJ2-1; no reliable D call. Germline V gives CDR1 SGDLS, CDR2 YYNGEE. The CDR3 loop spans 15 amino acids. The V end was cut by 4 bases, the J end by 5 bases, with 16 bases between.

This chain joins TRBV29-1 and TRBJ1-1; no clear D. Per germline, CDR1 SQVTM and CDR2 ANQGSEA. This CDR3 is built from 13 residues. Trimming shortened V by 3 bases and J by 5 bases, and 13 bases separated the two germline ends. CDR3 sequence: CSVEEVSMTEAFF. DNA of the CDR3: TGCAGCGTTGAGGAGGTGTCAATGACTGAAGCTTTCTTT.

This clone came up once. This chain connects TRBV7-8 to TRBJ1-1; 7 bases match TRBD1. Trimming at V came to 5 bases and at J to 4 bases, leaving 13 bases not matched to a gene. The germline gives CDR1 SGHVS, CDR2 FQNEAQ. The CDR3 has 16 amino acids. The CDR3 loop is CASSLRQGEMGTEAFF. The CDR3 DNA sequence: TGTGCCAGCAGCCTCCGACAGGGTGAGATGGGCACTGAAGCTTTCTTT.

This chain connects TRBV9 to TRBJ2-7; 7 bases fit TRBD2. The J segment lost 6 bases and the V segment lost 0 bases, leaving 12 bases of the junction unmatched. Looked up from germline, CDR1 is SGDLS and CDR2 is YYNGEE. CDR3 length: 16 amino acids. The CDR3 region has the DNA TGTGCCAGCAGCGTAGGGGGAGTGGGAGGGCGGATCGAGCAGTACTTC. Translating gives CASSVGGVGGRIEQYF.

V gene TRBV4-1 combines with J gene TRBJ2-7; 7 positions match TRBD1. Losses at the gene ends were 2 bases for V and 2 bases for J; bases not matched to a gene: 6. The CDR3 consists of 15 residues. The germline V gene encodes CDR1 MGHRA and CDR2 YSYEKL. This chain's CDR3 is CASSQSTGTAYEQYF. DNA of the CDR3: TGCGCCAGCAGCCAATCGACAGGGACAGCCTACGAGCAGTACTTC.

The V call is TRBV27, the J call TRBJ1-2; 10 bases fit TRBD1. Unmatched junction bases numbered 9, after V lost 4 bases and J lost 7 bases. Germline V lookup: CDR1 MNHEY, CDR2 SMNVEV (reference sequence). This CDR3 has 15 amino acids. The CDR3 bases are TGTGCCAGCAGTTCACCGGGACAGGGGATCCGTGGCTACACCTTC. Its protein product is CASSSPGQGIRGYTF.

This clone is a singleton in its sample. The chain links TRBV19 to TRBJ1-2, with 7 bases aligning to TRBD1. CDR1 is LNHDA, CDR2 SQIVND, per germline (reference sequence). After removal of 3 bases from V and 0 bases from J, the junction contained 7 bases not matched to a gene. This CDR3 has 16 residues. The CDR3 reads CASSMSGTDTNYGYTF. As DNA, the CDR3 is TGTGCCAGTAGTATGAGTGGGACAGACACTAACTATGGCTACACCTTC.

This clone was counted a single time. The genes are TRBV18 and TRBJ1-4; no clear D. V lost 2 bases, J lost 7 bases, and 8 bases lay in between. Germline V gene sequence: CDR1 KGHSH, CDR2 LQKENI. This CDR3 contains 13 residues. The CDR3, as DNA: TGTGCCAGCTCACCATTGGAGAGTGAAAAACTGTTTTTT. Its translation: CASSPLESEKLFF.

This clone came up once. The chain uses TRBV27 and TRBJ2-3; TRBD1 matches 8 bases. This CDR3 is built from 14 residues. Germline CDR1 and CDR2: MNHEY and SMNVEV (reference sequence). After removal of 7 bases from V and 4 bases from J, the junction contained 7 bases not matched to a gene. The CDR3 loop reads CASTRAGGADTQYF. The CDR3 coding sequence is TGTGCCAGCACTAGAGCAGGGGGCGCAGATACGCAGTATTTT.

V gene TRBV7-9 combines with J gene TRBJ1-1; the D gene is possibly TRBD1 (5 bases). The CDR3 is 12 residues long. Trimming removed 6 bases from V and 6 bases from J, with 11 bases in between. Germline V gene lookup returns CDR1 SEHNR and CDR2 FQNEAQ (reference sequence). The CDR3 DNA sequence: TGTGCCAGCAGTCCGGACATCCCTGAAGCTTTCTTT. Protein: CASSPDIPEAFF.

This sequence joins TRBV15 and TRBJ1-4; 7 nucleotides agree with TRBD1. Germline V gives CDR1 LNHNV, CDR2 YYDKDF (reference sequence). The CDR3 is 15 amino acids. J lost 8 bases, V lost 1 base, and 7 bases had no gene match. The CDR3 spells CATSRGGGGGEKLFF. DNA for the CDR3: TGTGCCACCAGCAGAGGCGGAGGGGGCGGGGAAAAACTGTTTTTT.

The rearrangement links TRBV7-8 to TRBJ2-2; TRBD2 aligns across 11 bases. Germline V gene data show CDR1 as SGHVS and CDR2 as FQNEAQ. This CDR3 region has 16 residues. The J segment lost 1 base and the V segment lost 4 bases, leaving 2 bases of the junction unmatched. CDR3 loop: CASSSGLAGNTGELFF. CDR3 DNA: TGTGCCAGCAGCTCTGGACTAGCGGGGAACACCGGGGAGCTGTTTTTT.